This T cell receptor beta chain is from a study of blood T cells in healthy people across ages. Ranging in age from roughly 6 to 100, the donors were healthy Caucasian individuals from Russia. For every donor, a draw yielded around 9.4 milliliters of peripheral blood. The study isolated at least 6.5 million PBMCs from each sample. Comments on this clonotype: Its antigen is not known.

Primers used in a second PCR of roughly 6 to 11 cycles were a sample-barcoded 5' primer and a J-beta primer mix. Using its own MiXCR run on the 5' RACE reads, TCRdb lists one record per CDR3 protein. The repertoire holds about 1,500,000 distinct CDR3 sequences, 28% seen once, with around 7.7% in the top ten. Study results and limitations: Versus aged donors, long-lived donors had higher diversity and more naive CD4+ cells.

The receptor's source is a woman aged 30 to 39 in good health. Specimen: blood.

DNA for the CDR3: TGCGCCAGCAGCCTACACTATGGACCGGGTTTGGGGAACAATGAGCAGTTCTTC. This codes for CASSLHYGPGLGNNEQFF. The gene calls are TRBV4-3 and TRBJ2-1; D unresolved. Trimming took off 4 bases at V and 5 bases at J, with 24 bases between the two ends. CDR1 and CDR2 (germline): LGHNA, YSLEER. The CDR3 has 18 amino acids.